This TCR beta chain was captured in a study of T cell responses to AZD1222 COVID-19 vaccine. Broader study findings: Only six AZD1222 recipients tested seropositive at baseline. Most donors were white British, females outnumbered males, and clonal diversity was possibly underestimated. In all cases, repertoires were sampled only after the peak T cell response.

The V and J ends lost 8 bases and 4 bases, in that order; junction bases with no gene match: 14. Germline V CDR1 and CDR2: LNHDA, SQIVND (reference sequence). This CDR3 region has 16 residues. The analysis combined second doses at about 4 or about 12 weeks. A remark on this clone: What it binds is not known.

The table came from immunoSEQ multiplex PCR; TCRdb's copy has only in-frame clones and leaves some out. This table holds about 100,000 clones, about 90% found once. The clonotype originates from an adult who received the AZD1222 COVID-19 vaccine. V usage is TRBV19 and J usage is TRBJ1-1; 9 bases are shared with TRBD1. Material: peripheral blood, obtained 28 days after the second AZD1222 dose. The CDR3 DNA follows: TGTGCCAGTTCAGGGGGCCGCGGACAGGGGAGCACTGAAGCTTTCTTT. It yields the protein CASSGGRGQGSTEAFF.